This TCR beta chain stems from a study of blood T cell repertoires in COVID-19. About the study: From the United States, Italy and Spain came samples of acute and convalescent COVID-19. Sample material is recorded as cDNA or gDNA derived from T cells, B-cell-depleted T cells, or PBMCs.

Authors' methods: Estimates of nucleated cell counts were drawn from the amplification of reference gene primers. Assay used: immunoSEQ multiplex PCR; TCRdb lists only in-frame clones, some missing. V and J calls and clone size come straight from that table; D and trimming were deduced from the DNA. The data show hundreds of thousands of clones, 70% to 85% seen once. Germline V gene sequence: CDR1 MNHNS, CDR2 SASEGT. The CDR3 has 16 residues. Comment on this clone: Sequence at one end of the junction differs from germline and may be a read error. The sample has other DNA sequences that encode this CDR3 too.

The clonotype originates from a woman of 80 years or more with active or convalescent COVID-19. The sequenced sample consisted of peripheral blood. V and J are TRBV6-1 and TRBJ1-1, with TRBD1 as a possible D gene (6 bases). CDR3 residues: CASSDETGMGDTEAFF. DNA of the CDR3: TGTGCCAGCAGTGACGAAACAGGGATGGGCGACACTGAAGCCTTCTTT.